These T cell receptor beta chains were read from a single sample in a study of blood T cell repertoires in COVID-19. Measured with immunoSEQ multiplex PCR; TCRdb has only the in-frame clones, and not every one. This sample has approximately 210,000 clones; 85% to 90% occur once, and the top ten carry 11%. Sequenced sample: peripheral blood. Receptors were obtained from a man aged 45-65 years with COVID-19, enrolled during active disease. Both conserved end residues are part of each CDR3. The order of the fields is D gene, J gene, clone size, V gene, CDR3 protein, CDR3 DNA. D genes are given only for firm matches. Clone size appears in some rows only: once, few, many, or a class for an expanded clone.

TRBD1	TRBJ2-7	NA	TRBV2	CASGDRGNEQYF	TGTGCCAGCGGGGACAGGGGCAACGAGCAGTACTTC
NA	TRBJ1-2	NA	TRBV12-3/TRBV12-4	CASSPQENYGYTF	TGTGCCAGCAGCCCACAGGAGAACTATGGCTACACCTTC
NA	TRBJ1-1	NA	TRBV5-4	CASESATEAFF	TGTGCCAGCGAGTCCGCGACTGAAGCTTTCTTT
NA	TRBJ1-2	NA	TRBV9	CASSGTGYSYGYTF	TGTGCCAGCAGCGGAACAGGGTATAGCTATGGCTACACCTTC
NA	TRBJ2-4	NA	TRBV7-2	CASSAGPGDIQYF	TGTGCCAGCAGCGCGGGACCCGGGGACATTCAGTACTTC
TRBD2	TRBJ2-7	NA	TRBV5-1	CASSPAGEGPYF	TGCGCCAGCAGCCCTGCCGGGGAGGGACCGTACTTC
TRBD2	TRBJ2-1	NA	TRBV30	CAWSRFQPLGLAGGPEQFF	TGTGCCTGGAGTCGTTTCCAGCCCCTAGGACTAGCGGGAGGGCCCGAGCAGTTCTTC
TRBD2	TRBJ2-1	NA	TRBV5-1	CASSTLAGVSYNEQFF	TGCGCCAGCAGCACCTTAGCGGGAGTATCCTACAATGAGCAGTTCTTC
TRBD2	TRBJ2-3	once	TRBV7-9	CASSSGLAGPSKSPDTQYF	TGTGCCAGCAGCTCCGGACTAGCGGGGCCATCTAAAAGCCCAGATACGCAGTATTTT
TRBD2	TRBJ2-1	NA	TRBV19	CASSIGRLAGEDEQFF	TGTGCCAGTAGTATAGGGAGACTAGCGGGAGAGGATGAGCAGTTCTTC
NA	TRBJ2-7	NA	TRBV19	CASTPSPGFLYEQYF	TGTGCCAGTACCCCATCCCCGGGTTTCCTCTACGAGCAGTACTTC
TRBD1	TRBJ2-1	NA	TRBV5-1	CAKTNPGQVNNEQFF	TGCGCCAAAACCAACCCGGGACAGGTAAACAATGAGCAGTTCTTC
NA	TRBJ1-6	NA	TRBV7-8	CASRLGSGVASPLHF	TGTGCCAGCAGACTAGGTTCAGGGGTTGCATCACCCCTCCACTTT
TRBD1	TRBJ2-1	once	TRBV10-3	CAISVQGAYNEQFF	TGTGCCATCAGTGTGCAGGGGGCCTACAATGAGCAGTTCTTC
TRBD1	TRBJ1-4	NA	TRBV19	CASSDRGRANEKLFF	TGTGCCAGTAGCGACAGGGGCAGGGCTAATGAAAAACTGTTTTTT
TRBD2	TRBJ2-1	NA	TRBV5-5	CASSLFGGGPGSVEQFF	TGTGCCAGCAGCTTATTCGGCGGGGGGCCAGGGTCGGTTGAGCAGTTCTTC
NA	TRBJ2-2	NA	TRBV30	CAWSYNRESGELFF	TGTGCCTGGAGCTATAACAGGGAATCCGGGGAGCTGTTTTTT
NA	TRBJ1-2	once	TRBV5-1	CASSLDPQGSNYGYTF	TGCGCCAGCAGCTTGGACCCCCAGGGGAGTAACTATGGCTACACCTTC
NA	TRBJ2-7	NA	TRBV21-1	CASSTPYRGLVEQYF	TGTGCCAGCAGCACCCCCTACAGGGGCCTGGTGGAGCAGTACTTC
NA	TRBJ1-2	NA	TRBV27	CASSFRGGGYTF	TGTGCCAGCAGTTTTCGGGGGGGTGGCTACACCTTC
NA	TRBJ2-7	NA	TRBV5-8	CASSLGSAASYEQYF	TGTGCCAGCAGCTTGGGGAGTGCAGCCTCCTACGAGCAGTACTTC
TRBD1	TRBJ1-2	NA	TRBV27	CASRTRQGVYGYTF	TGTGCCAGCAGGACAAGACAGGGGGTTTATGGCTACACCTTC
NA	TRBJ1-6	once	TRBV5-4	CASSPGTSGNSPLHF	TGTGCCAGCAGCCCTGGGACATCTGGGAATTCACCCCTCCACTTT
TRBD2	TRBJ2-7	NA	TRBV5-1	CASSAGILAGGRSEQYF	TGCGCCAGCAGCGCGGGAATACTAGCGGGAGGAAGGAGCGAGCAGTACTTC
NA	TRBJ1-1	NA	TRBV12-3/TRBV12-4	CASRIDTEAFF	TGTGCCAGCAGGATAGACACTGAAGCTTTCTTT
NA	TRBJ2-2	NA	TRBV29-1	CSVGNRVGTGELFF	TGCAGCGTTGGAAACAGGGTTGGCACCGGGGAGCTGTTTTTT
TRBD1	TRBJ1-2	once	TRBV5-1	CASSWDRELGYTF	TGCGCCAGCAGCTGGGACAGGGAGCTTGGCTACACCTTC
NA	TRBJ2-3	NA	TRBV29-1	CSAGGPVTDTQYF	TGCAGCGCCGGGGGGCCGGTGACAGATACGCAGTATTTT
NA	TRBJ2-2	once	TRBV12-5	CASGPDREGTGELFF	TGTGCTAGTGGTCCGGACAGGGAGGGCACCGGGGAGCTGTTTTTT
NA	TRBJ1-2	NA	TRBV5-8	CASSLDESRGYTF	TGTGCCAGCAGCTTGGATGAGTCCCGGGGCTACACCTTC
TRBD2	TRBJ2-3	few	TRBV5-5	CASSRGLAGGRTDTQYF	TGTGCCAGCAGCAGGGGACTAGCGGGGGGGCGTACAGATACGCAGTATTTT
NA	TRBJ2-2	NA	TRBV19	CASSMLRATGELFF	TGTGCCAGTAGTATGCTCAGGGCCACCGGGGAGCTGTTTTTT